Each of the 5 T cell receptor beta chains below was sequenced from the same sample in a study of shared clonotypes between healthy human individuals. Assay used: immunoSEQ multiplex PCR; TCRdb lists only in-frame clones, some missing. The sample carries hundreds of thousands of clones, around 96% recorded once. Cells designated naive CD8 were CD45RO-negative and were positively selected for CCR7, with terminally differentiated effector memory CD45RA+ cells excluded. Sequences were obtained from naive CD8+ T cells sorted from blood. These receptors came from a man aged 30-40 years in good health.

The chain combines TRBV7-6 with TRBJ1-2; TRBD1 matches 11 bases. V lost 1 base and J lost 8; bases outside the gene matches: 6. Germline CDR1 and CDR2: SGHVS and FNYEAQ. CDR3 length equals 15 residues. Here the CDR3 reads CASSLGGQGEEGYTF. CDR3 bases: TGTGCCAGCAGCTTAGGGGGACAGGGGGAAGAAGGCTACACCTTC.

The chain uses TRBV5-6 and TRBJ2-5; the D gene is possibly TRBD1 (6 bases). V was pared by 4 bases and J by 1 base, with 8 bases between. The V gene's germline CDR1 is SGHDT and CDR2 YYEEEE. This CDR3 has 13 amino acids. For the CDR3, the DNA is TGTGCCAGCAGCCCGGACAGCCAAGAGACCCAGTACTTC. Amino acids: CASSPDSQETQYF.

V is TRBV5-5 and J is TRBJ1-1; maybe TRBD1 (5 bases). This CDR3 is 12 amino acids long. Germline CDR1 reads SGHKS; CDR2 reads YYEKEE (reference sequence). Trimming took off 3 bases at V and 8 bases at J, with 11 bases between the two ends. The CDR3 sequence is CASSSTAREAFF. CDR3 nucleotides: TGTGCCAGCAGCTCGACAGCGCGCGAAGCTTTCTTT.

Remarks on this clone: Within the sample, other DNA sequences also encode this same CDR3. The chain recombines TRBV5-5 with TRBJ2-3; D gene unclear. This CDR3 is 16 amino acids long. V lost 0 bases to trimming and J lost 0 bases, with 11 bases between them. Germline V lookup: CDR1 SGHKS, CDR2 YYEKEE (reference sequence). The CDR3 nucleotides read TGTGCCAGCAGCTTGGCCAACGGATACAGCACAGATACGCAGTATTTT. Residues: CASSLANGYSTDTQYF.

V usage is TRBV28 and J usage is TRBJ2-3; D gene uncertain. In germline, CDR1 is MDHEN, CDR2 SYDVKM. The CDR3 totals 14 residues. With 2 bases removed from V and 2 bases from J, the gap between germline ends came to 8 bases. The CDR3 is CASSLDFYTDTQYF. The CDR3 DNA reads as TGTGCCAGCAGTTTAGACTTCTACACAGATACGCAGTATTTT. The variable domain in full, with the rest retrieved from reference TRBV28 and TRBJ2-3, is DVKVTQSSRYLVKRTGEKVFLECVQDMDHENMFWYRQDPGLGLRLIYFSYDVKMKEKGDIPEGYSVSREKKERFSLILESASTNQTSMYLCASSLDFYTDTQYFGPGTRLTVL.